This T cell receptor (beta chain) was profiled in a study of shared clonotypes between healthy human individuals (dated by TCRdb to the early 2020s). Broadly, across the study: The cohort included three men and a couple of women between 18 and 49 years of age. For each donor, CD4 naive and CD4 memory were each run on three plates, CD8 naive on two plates, and CD8 memory on one plate. Blood TCR repertoires of a handful of healthy adults were deeply sequenced to estimate repertoire size and the extent of clonotype sharing between individuals. To increase sequencing depth and limit assay-specific biases, TCR repertoire library preparation and sequencing were carried out by different laboratories using diverse techniques. Leukapheresis yielded between about 0.85 and 10 billion PBMCs per donor.

Using the deep immunoSEQ assay, TCR CDR3 regions were amplified from genomic DNA by multiplex PCR. Extracted genomic DNA from each cell subset was distributed evenly across all wells of several immunoSEQ 96-well plates, and each plate was treated as a replicate. For sorted subsets, roughly 200 ng genomic DNA, equal to tens of thousands of T cell genomes, was loaded into each replicate PCR. Purified libraries were measured with a Qubit 3.0 fluorometer, size-checked on a Bioanalyzer 2100, and measured again with the KAPA Library Quantification kit. Every immunoSEQ 96-well plate was sequenced on a separate single-read 150-cycle Illumina NextSeq 550 flow cell. The original methods were these. Because the immunoSEQ output held only junctional sequences and lacked quality scores, the filtering could not match the filtering applied to full-length reads. To assign V/J genes and CDR3, sequences were annotated against IMGT germline references using PyIR, a Python wrapper for IgBLAST v1.9. Any read was removed if the V/J assignment was weak (E-value above 1e-6), the CDR3 was missing, or the read contained stop codons, out-of-frame junctions, or ambiguous translated residues. V3J clonotypes were defined as sequences sharing the same inferred V gene, J gene, and CDR3 amino acid sequence. Percentage overlap between repertoires was computed as shared unique clonotypes divided by the size of the smaller repertoire. Repertoire richness was assessed with RTK rarefaction, the Chao1 estimator, and Recon v2.1 estimates of unobserved clonotypes. Generation probabilities were computed with OLGA for all TCRbeta clonotypes obtained by the gDNA method from a handful of donors. Sourced from immuneACCESS, this table was stored by TCRdb with only in-frame sequences that have V and J called. A share of the clones is absent; for the studies checked, an unresolved V gene accounts for under half, and the remainder has no known explanation. V and J calls and clone size are given by that table; D and trimming were obtained from the DNA. The sample includes roughly 2.4 million clones, with nearly 97% observed a single time. Roughly 0.13% of the sample is held by the ten biggest clonotypes.

Donors were healthy HIV-negative adults with no recently reported acute infections or vaccinations. Every donor was a Caucasian adult residing in Nashville, Tennessee, USA. CD4+ T cells were enriched through magnetic negative selection, after which naive cells were positively selected on CD45RA and the remaining negative fraction served as the memory subset. Blood was obtained by leukapheresis, after which PBMCs were separated by Ficoll-Histopaque density gradient centrifugation and cryopreserved in liquid nitrogen vapor phase. Analytical flow cytometry was used to check the purity and quantity of each magnetically sorted T cell population. Each sorted fraction had its genomic DNA isolated and then quantified by UV absorbance on a Nanodrop 2000c. For this clone: The antigen it binds to is not known. It has no much larger one-base neighbor in the sample; base qualities were not kept.

General study outcomes and caveats: Naive subsets generally had larger estimated clonotype richness than memory subsets did. Pairwise subsampling indicated that sequencing depth was expected to affect the degree of clonotype sharing among donors. Higher generation probabilities were observed for clonotypes shared by all four sorted-subset donors than for non-shared clonotypes. Sampling was limited to blood, and TCR repertoires in tissue likely differ from TCR repertoires in blood. Across four donors, approximately 5% of naive CD4, around 3.3% of naive CD8, about 2.3% of memory CD4, and 0.4% of memory CD8 clonotypes were shared. Rarefaction of sorted-subset datasets indicated incomplete sequencing despite the large sequencing depth. Because the study included a small number of donors, the genetic and exposure-history diversity represented was limited.

CDR1 GTSNPN and CDR2 SVGIG are derived from the germline V gene (reference sequence). From the cysteine through the phenylalanine, the CDR3 covers 13 amino acids. Only CDR3 DNA remains: 39 bases, in frame from the first base. V is cut by 4 bases and J by 7 bases, and the space between the germline ends is 16 bases. This TCR was recovered from a man aged 18 to 30 in good health. This chain is built from TRBV30 and TRBJ1-2; confidence is insufficient to name the D gene. The sample comprised naive CD4+ T cells sorted from blood. What this sample's cell subset or site label stands for: CD45RA+ positively selected. This receptor has the CDR3 CAWNPDIVGGYTF. The nucleotide sequence is TGTGCCTGGAATCCAGACATCGTTGGTGGCTACACCTTC.